This TCR beta chain appears in the sequencing data of a study of blood T cell repertoires in COVID-19. Study-wide background: Donors in the United States, Italy and Spain gave samples during acute or convalescent COVID-19. Sources were T cells, B-cell-depleted T cells, or PBMCs; the material itself was cDNA or gDNA.

Original data processing: Amplification from reference gene primers served as the basis for estimated nucleated cell counts. Repertoires were generated with immunoSEQ multiplex PCR, while TCRdb's copy carries only in-frame clones and drops some. The DNA gave D and trimming, while V, J and clone size come from that table. The table lists roughly 270,000 clones, roughly 85% of them singletons, with 4.5% to 5.5% in the top ten. What was sequenced was peripheral blood. The sequence was collected from a man in his forties or fifties with active or convalescent COVID-19.

The CDR3 nucleotides read TGTGCCATAAGGACAGGGATGAACACCGGGGAGCTGTTTTTT. Amino acids: CAIRTGMNTGELFF. This chain uses TRBV30 with TRBJ2-2; TRBD1 agrees at 8 bases. The germline gives CDR1 GTSNPN, CDR2 SVGIG (reference sequence). The ends lost 8 bases at V and 1 base at J; junction bases unmatched: 6. The CDR3 spans 14 residues.